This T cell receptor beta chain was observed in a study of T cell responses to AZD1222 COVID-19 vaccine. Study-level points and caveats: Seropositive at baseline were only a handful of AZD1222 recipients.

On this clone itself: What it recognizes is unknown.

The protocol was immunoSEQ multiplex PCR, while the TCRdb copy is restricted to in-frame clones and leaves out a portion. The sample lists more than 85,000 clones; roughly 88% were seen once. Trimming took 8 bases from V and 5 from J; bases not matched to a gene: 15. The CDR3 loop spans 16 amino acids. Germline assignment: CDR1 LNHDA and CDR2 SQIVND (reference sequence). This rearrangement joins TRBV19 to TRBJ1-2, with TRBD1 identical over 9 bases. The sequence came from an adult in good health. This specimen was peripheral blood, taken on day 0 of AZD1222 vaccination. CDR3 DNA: TGTGCCAGTGGACCGGACAGGGGAGAATTGGGGTATGGCTACACCTTC. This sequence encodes CASGPDRGELGYGYTF.